Reported below is one T cell receptor beta chain. Its antigen is not identified. Trimming took 3 bases from V and 0 from J, leaving 12 bases between them. CDR3 length equals 15 residues. Germline CDR1 and CDR2: LNHDA and SQIVND (reference sequence). These data originate in a study of cytomegalovirus exposure and HLA in healthy donors. Across the whole study: Earlier findings included roughly 100 million unique TCR beta sequences obtained from some 180 million T cells. Roughly 89 million unique TCR sequences came from HLA-typed donors in an early release.

Study results and caveats: About 87% or about 30% of the time was how often most TCR beta V segments were productive, according to an earlier analysis.

PCR amplification relied on 60 Vbeta primers (plus 13 Jbeta primers). This table comes from immunoSEQ multiplex PCR, and its TCRdb copy is limited to in-frame clones, with some not included. The table lists some 110,000 clones, approximately 69% of them singletons, with 3.2% in the top ten. This receptor was identified in a man in his thirties or forties in good health and CMV-seronegative. The chain carries TRBV19 and TRBJ2-7; tentatively, D is TRBD2 (5 bases). Sequenced material: PBMCs. Here the CDR3 reads CASSIRSGPSYEQYF. The CDR3 DNA sequence: TGTGCCAGTAGTATCCGAAGCGGACCCTCCTACGAGCAGTACTTC.